This TCR beta chain emerged from a study of blood T cells in healthy people across ages. This clonotype has only a few counts. Germline assignment: CDR1 MDHEN and CDR2 SYDVKM. V was pared by 1 base and J by 4 bases, with 2 bases of the junction left unmatched. The CDR3 has 14 amino acids. With a J-beta primer mix and a sample-barcoded 5' primer, a second PCR ran about 7 to 12 cycles. Every sample returned 2.5 million or more CDR3-containing paired-end reads. TCRdb reprocessed the 5' RACE reads via MiXCR and lists one record per CDR3 protein. The sample holds around 1,000,000 distinct CDR3 sequences, 35% to 45% seen once.

The sample consisted of blood. The origin of this receptor is a man aged 18 to 29 in good health. The chain couples TRBV28 to TRBJ2-3, with TRBD1 matching 7 bases. This chain's CDR3 is CASSLYRGSDTQYF. CDR3 sequence (DNA): TGTGCCAGCAGTTTATACAGGGGTTCAGATACGCAGTATTTT.